The 22 T cell receptor beta chains in this list originate from one sample, sequenced in a study of blood T cells in healthy people across ages. It was with a sample-barcoded 5' primer and a J-beta primer mix that a second PCR of roughly 7 to 12 cycles was run. Each CDR3 protein is one row after TCRdb ran MiXCR on the 5' RACE reads. The profile covers 590,000 or so distinct CDR3 sequences, with less than 35% appearing a single time and 15% to 18% taken by the ten largest. The sequencing input was blood. The receptors shown here come from a woman aged 80 or older in good health.

This clonotype was seen more than once but under ten times. A much larger clone lies a single base off, so this may be a read error. The rearrangement links TRBV14 to TRBJ2-7; 12 bases match TRBD2. This CDR3 spans 16 amino acids. The germline V gene has CDR1 SGHDN and CDR2 FVKESK. V shed 0 bases, J shed 7 bases, and the junction held 7 bases outside the gene matches. In DNA, the CDR3 is TGTGCCAGCAGCCAAGATACTAGCGGGGGGTACAATGAGCAGTACTTC. Translation gives CASSQDTSGGYNEQYF.

This clonotype came up many times. The chain links TRBV11-2 to TRBJ2-5; D is uncertain. The CDR3 is 11 amino acids. Germline-derived CDR1 and CDR2 are SGHAT and FQNNGV. Trimming removed 7 bases at V and 5 bases at J, with 8 bases between. The CDR3 DNA sequence: TGTGCCAGCACCTCAAAGGAGACCCAGTACTTC. It encodes CASTSKETQYF.

The table lists this clonotype with many counts. This sequence joins TRBV20-1 and TRBJ2-7, with D tentatively TRBD2 (6 bases). The CDR3 runs 14 residues. The germline V gene has CDR1 DFQATT and CDR2 SNEGSKA (reference sequence). Trimming took off 2 bases at V and 5 bases at J, with 16 bases between the two ends. The CDR3 protein is CSARLFSGGNEQYF. The DNA for the CDR3 is TGCAGTGCTAGACTTTTCTCCGGCGGGAACGAGCAGTACTTC.

This clonotype was counted a few times. The chain is built from TRBV6-6 and TRBJ1-2; 11 bases map to TRBD1. Looked up from germline, CDR1 is MNHNY and CDR2 is SVGAGI (reference sequence). The CDR3 is 14 amino acids. Trimming took 5 bases from V and 6 from J; bases not matched to a gene: 5. The CDR3 loop reads CASSRDRGRDGYTF. The CDR3 DNA reads as TGTGCCAGCAGTCGGGACAGGGGGAGGGATGGCTACACCTTC.

This clonotype has more than one count but fewer than ten. CDR3 sequence: CASSRAGQDYGYTF. The CDR3 region has the DNA TGTGCCAGCAGTCGTGCCGGACAGGACTATGGCTACACCTTC. This sequence joins TRBV7-8 and TRBJ1-2; 7 nucleotides align to TRBD1. V trimming: 6 bases; J trimming: 3 bases; junction bases outside the gene matches: 7. This CDR3 contains 14 residues. Germline-derived CDR1 and CDR2 are SGHVS and FQNEAQ.

This clonotype was observed at least ten times. This chain joins TRBV20-1 and TRBJ2-7; 10 bases align to TRBD1. The CDR3 has 15 residues. Trimming at V came to 0 bases and at J to 5 bases, leaving 7 bases not matched to a gene. The germline V gene has CDR1 DFQATT and CDR2 SNEGSKA (reference sequence). Written as DNA, the CDR3 is TGCAGTGCTAGAGATGCTGGGACAGGGGTCCACGAGCAGTACTTC. It is translated as CSARDAGTGVHEQYF.

This clonotype was recorded many times. The V and J genes are TRBV7-3 and TRBJ2-3; D is undetermined. The CDR3 extends over 12 amino acids. The ends were cut back, 4 bases at V and 10 bases at J, with 12 bases in the middle. CDR1 is SGHTA and CDR2 is FQGTGA in the germline V gene. CDR3 sequence (DNA): TGTGCCAGCAGCTCAGGCGCCTATCCGCAGTATTTT. Amino acids: CASSSGAYPQYF.

The chain joins TRBV9 to TRBJ2-1, with a tentative D call TRBD2 (7 bases). Germline CDR1 reads SGDLS; CDR2 reads YYNGEE. CDR3 length: 16 amino acids. The V end lost 0 bases, the J end lost 11 bases, and 21 bases lay between the germline ends. CDR3 DNA: TGTGCCAGCAGCGTAGCTGAGGGGGGGGCCATGGATAAGCAGTTCTTC. As protein: CASSVAEGGAMDKQFF.

This clonotype was found many times. The chain uses TRBV6-5 and TRBJ2-3; possible D gene TRBD2, 6 bases. The V and J ends lost 0 bases and 4 bases respectively, with 14 bases between them. This CDR3 has 16 residues. Germline V gene lookup returns CDR1 MNHEY and CDR2 SVGAGI. The CDR3 nucleotides read TGTGCCAGCAGTTACTCGGGCGGCGGGGATCCAGATACGCAGTATTTT. Translating gives CASSYSGGGDPDTQYF.

The V call is TRBV19, the J call TRBJ1-5; D uncertain. The germline CDR1 and CDR2 sequences are LNHDA and SQIVND (reference sequence). The V and J ends lost 3 bases and 2 bases respectively, with 11 bases between them. CDR3 length equals 15 residues. CDR3 sequence (DNA): TGTGCCAGTAGTATGTTCGGGCAGCGCAATCAGCCCCAGCATTTT. Residues: CASSMFGQRNQPQHF. Based on the CDR3 plus reference TRBV19 and TRBJ1-5, the full variable domain is DGGITQSPKYLFRKEGQNVTLSCEQNLNHDAMYWYRQDPGQGLRLIYYSQIVNDFQKGDIAEGYSVSREKKESFPLTVTSAQKNPTAFYLCASSMFGQRNQPQHFGDGTRLSIL.

This clonotype was recorded a few times. V is TRBV7-2 and J is TRBJ2-3; D possibly matches TRBD1 or TRBD2 (5 bases each). Trimming took off 3 bases at V and 2 bases at J, with 12 bases between the two ends. There are 15 residues in the CDR3. Germline assignment: CDR1 SGHTA and CDR2 FQGNSA. The CDR3 region is CASSFAGTDTDTQYF. CDR3 DNA: TGTGCCAGCAGCTTCGCAGGGACCGACACAGATACGCAGTATTTT.

The chain recombines TRBV7-2 with TRBJ2-2, with 7 bases aligning to TRBD1. V dropped 5 bases and J dropped 0; count of bases not matched to a gene: 6. The CDR3 spans 16 residues. Germline CDR1 and CDR2: SGHTA and FQGNSA. The CDR3 protein is CASSPNRGANTGELFF. CDR3 coding DNA: TGTGCCAGCAGCCCAAACAGGGGCGCGAACACCGGGGAGCTGTTTTTT.

The rearrangement joins TRBV2 to TRBJ2-1; TRBD2 agrees at 8 bases. The CDR3 covers 12 residues. Germline CDR1 and CDR2: SNHLY and FYNNEI. The ends lost 10 bases at V and 10 bases at J; junction bases unmatched: 9. The CDR3 reads CAIGGGSYEQFF. The CDR3 DNA sequence: TGTGCCATCGGCGGGGGGTCCTACGAGCAGTTCTTC. The variable domain in full, with the rest retrieved from reference TRBV2 and TRBJ2-1, is EPEVTQTPSHQVTQMGQEVILRCVPISNHLYFYWYRQILGQKVEFLVSFYNNEISEKSEIFDDQFSVERPDGSNFTLKIRSTKLEDSAMYFCAIGGGSYEQFFGPGTRLTVL.

This clonotype was counted ten times or more. V gene TRBV7-2 combines with J gene TRBJ2-5; 9 bases are a match to TRBD2. The germline V gene has CDR1 SGHTA and CDR2 FQGNSA. The V segment lost 0 bases and the J segment 2 bases; nucleotides outside the gene matches: 4. The CDR3 runs 16 residues. The CDR3 region has the DNA TGTGCCAGCAGCTTAGCTTCCGCGGGGGGGCAAGAGACCCAGTACTTC. Translation: CASSLASAGGQETQYF.

The CDR3 protein is CASSQDLGLRTQYF. CDR3 sequence (DNA): TGTGCCAGCAGCCAAGATCTCGGACTTCGGACCCAGTACTTC. The rearrangement links TRBV14 to TRBJ2-5; TRBD2 might be the D (5 bases). The CDR3 contains 14 residues. Germline V CDR1 and CDR2: SGHDN, FVKESK. The germline V and J ends were trimmed by 0 bases and 7 bases, with 12 bases remaining between them. The full variable domain, rest sourced from reference TRBV14 and TRBJ2-5, is EAGVTQFPSHSVIEKGQTVTLRCDPISGHDNLYWYRRVMGKEIKFLLHFVKESKQDESGMPNNRFLAERTGGTYSTLKVQPAELEDSGVYFCASSQDLGLRTQYFGPGTRLLVL.

For this clonotype: The germline gene is not matched at one end of the junction; a read error may be the cause. This chain connects TRBV6-5 to TRBJ1-3; D is undetermined. Germline V gene data show CDR1 as MNHEY and CDR2 as SVGAGI. There are 14 residues in the CDR3. CDR3 residues: CTSSYSEQGNTIYF. The DNA for the CDR3 is TGTACCAGCAGTTACTCTGAACAGGGAAACACCATATATTTT.

A word on this clonotype: A much more abundant neighbour one base away suggests this may be a read error. This chain connects TRBV12-3 or TRBV12-4 to TRBJ2-5; D not resolved. The CDR3 totals 12 residues. V was pared by 2 bases and J by 5 bases, with 6 bases between. The CDR3 reads CASSLKAETQYF. In DNA form, the CDR3 reads TGTGCCAGCAGTTTAAAGGCGGAGACCCAGTACTTC.

Concerning this clonotype: This clone may be a read error of a much larger clone one base away. The chain has TRBV2 and TRBJ1-2, with unresolved D. The germline V and J ends were trimmed by 3 bases and 9 bases, with 11 bases remaining between them. This CDR3 contains 12 residues. The V gene's germline CDR1 is SNHLY and CDR2 FYNNEI. CDR3 loop: CASSDKWSSYTF. The CDR3 DNA follows: TGTGCCAGCAGTGATAAGTGGAGCAGCTACACCTTC.

This clonotype was picked up a small number of times. With a much larger clone just one base away, this may be a read error. The gene calls are TRBV6-2 or TRBV6-3 and TRBJ2-7, with D perhaps TRBD2 (5 bases). The germline gives CDR1 MNHEY, CDR2 SVGEGT. The length of the CDR3 is 12 residues. Trimming took 2 bases from V and 6 from J, leaving 8 bases between them. For the CDR3, the DNA is TGTGCCAGCAGTTACGGAGGACGCGAGCAGTACTTC. It yields the protein CASSYGGREQYF.

Of note for this clonotype: The junction and the germline gene differ at one end; a read error may be behind it. This chain connects TRBV7-9 to TRBJ1-1; no firm D call. Germline V lookup: CDR1 SEHNR, CDR2 FQNEAQ (reference sequence). CDR3 length: 14 amino acids. The CDR3: CASSFGGFPTEAFF. The CDR3 DNA is TGTGCAAGCAGCTTTGGCGGATTCCCAACTGAAGCTTTCTTT.

This clonotype was picked up many times. DNA for the CDR3: TGTGCCAGCTCCCGATCGGGACAGGGGTCGGAAGAGACCCAGTACTTC. It codes for CASSRSGQGSEETQYF. The rearrangement links TRBV28 to TRBJ2-5, with 10 bases identical to TRBD1. Germline V gene sequence: CDR1 MDHEN, CDR2 SYDVKM. The CDR3 covers 16 residues. V was clipped by 8 bases and J by 3 bases; unmatched bases: 12. The full variable domain, with the rest looked up from reference TRBV28 and TRBJ2-5, is DVKVTQSSRYLVKRTGEKVFLECVQDMDHENMFWYRQDPGLGLRLIYFSYDVKMKEKGDIPEGYSVSREKKERFSLILESASTNQTSMYLCASSRSGQGSEETQYFGPGTRLLVL.

The chain links TRBV20-1 to TRBJ1-6; D remains unclear. CDR3 length equals 16 residues. Germline assignment: CDR1 DFQATT and CDR2 SNEGSKA (reference sequence). The V end was cut by 2 bases, the J end by 10 bases, with 21 bases between. CDR3 nucleotides: TGCAGTGCTAGATCTATGAGTCGGGAGGCGGGCTCACCCCTCCACTTT. Translated, it gives CSARSMSREAGSPLHF.